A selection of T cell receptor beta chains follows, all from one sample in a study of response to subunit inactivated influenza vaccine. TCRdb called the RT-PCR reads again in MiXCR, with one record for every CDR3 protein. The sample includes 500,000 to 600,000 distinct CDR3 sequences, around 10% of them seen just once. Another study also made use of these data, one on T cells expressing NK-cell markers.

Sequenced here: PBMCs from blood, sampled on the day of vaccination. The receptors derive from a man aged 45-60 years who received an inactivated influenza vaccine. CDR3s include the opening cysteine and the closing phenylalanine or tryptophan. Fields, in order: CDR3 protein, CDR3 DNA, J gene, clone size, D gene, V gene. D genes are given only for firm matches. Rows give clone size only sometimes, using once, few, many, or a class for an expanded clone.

CDR3: CASSQVTSSYEQYF
DNA: TGTGCCAGTTCGCAGGTGACGAGCTCCTACGAGCAGTACTTC
J: TRBJ2-7
size: -
D: -
V: TRBV11-2

CDR3: CASNDPRTGRGQETQYF
DNA: TGTGCCAGCAACGACCCCAGGACAGGAAGGGGGCAAGAGACCCAGTACTTC
J: TRBJ2-5
size: -
D: TRBD1
V: TRBV6-1

CDR3: CASSTGLAGDHGELFF
DNA: TGTGCCAGCAGTACTGGACTAGCGGGGGATCACGGGGAGCTGTTTTTT
J: TRBJ2-2
size: -
D: TRBD2
V: TRBV6-5

CDR3: CSARGTANTEAFF
DNA: TGCAGTGCTAGAGGGACAGCGAACACTGAAGCTTTCTTT
J: TRBJ1-1
size: many
D: -
V: TRBV20-1

CDR3: CASSLGQGATGNTIYF
DNA: TGTGCCAGCAGCTTAGGACAGGGGGCTACTGGAAACACCATATATTTT
J: TRBJ1-3
size: few
D: TRBD1
V: TRBV7-2

CDR3: CACGGNEQFF
DNA: TGTGCCTGTGGGGGTAATGAGCAGTTCTTC
J: TRBJ2-1
size: few
D: -
V: TRBV11-2

CDR3: CASSPLAGGAFF
DNA: TGTGCCAGCAGCCCCCTCGCCGGAGGCGCTTTCTTT
J: TRBJ1-1
size: few
D: -
V: TRBV6-5

CDR3: CSASNSREQYF
DNA: TGCAGTGCTAGTAATTCCCGCGAGCAGTACTTC
J: TRBJ2-7
size: -
D: -
V: TRBV20-1

CDR3: CASTPGTGIGNEQFF
DNA: TGTGCCAGCACCCCCGGGACAGGCATTGGGAATGAGCAGTTCTTC
J: TRBJ2-1
size: few
D: TRBD1
V: TRBV12-3/TRBV12-4

CDR3: CATSEGQGARTGELFF
DNA: TGTGCCACCAGTGAGGGACAGGGGGCAAGAACCGGGGAGCTGTTTTTT
J: TRBJ2-2
size: -
D: TRBD1
V: TRBV24-1

CDR3: CASSNQVDTQYF
DNA: TGTGCCAGCAGTAACCAGGTAGATACGCAGTATTTT
J: TRBJ2-3
size: few
D: -
V: TRBV6-2/TRBV6-3

CDR3: CASRSRARFYEQYF
DNA: TGTGCCAGCAGGTCGAGGGCCAGATTCTACGAGCAGTACTTC
J: TRBJ2-7
size: many
D: -
V: TRBV6-2/TRBV6-3

CDR3: CASSTPRGTSGSSTDTQYF
DNA: TGCGCCAGCAGCACCCCCCGTGGGACTAGCGGCTCTAGCACAGATACGCAGTATTTT
J: TRBJ2-3
size: many
D: TRBD2
V: TRBV5-1

CDR3: CASSLATSGHNEQFF
DNA: TGTGCCAGCAGTTTAGCGACTAGCGGGCACAATGAGCAGTTCTTC
J: TRBJ2-1
size: few
D: TRBD2
V: TRBV27

CDR3: CTSSPPLAGGPSSTDTQYF
DNA: TGTACCAGCTCACCACCCCTCGCGGGAGGGCCTTCTAGCACAGATACGCAGTATTTT
J: TRBJ2-3
size: -
D: TRBD2
V: TRBV18

CDR3: CAISVGGTEGDEQFF
DNA: TGTGCCATCAGTGTCGGCGGCACCGAAGGCGATGAGCAGTTCTTC
J: TRBJ2-1
size: -
D: -
V: TRBV10-3

CDR3: CASSRRQDGTQYF
DNA: TGCGCCAGCAGCCGCCGACAGGACGGGACCCAGTACTTC
J: TRBJ2-5
size: -
D: -
V: TRBV5-1

CDR3: CASLTSGGWDEQFF
DNA: TGTGCCAGCCTTACTAGCGGGGGGTGGGATGAGCAGTTCTTC
J: TRBJ2-1
size: few
D: TRBD2
V: TRBV12-3/TRBV12-4

CDR3: CASSPPGTGHNEQFF
DNA: TGTGCCAGCAGCCCCCCCGGGACAGGGCACAATGAGCAGTTCTTC
J: TRBJ2-1
size: many
D: TRBD1
V: TRBV7-2

CDR3: CASSYSRRLETQYF
DNA: TGTGCCAGCAGTTACTCGAGGAGGTTGGAGACCCAGTACTTC
J: TRBJ2-5
size: -
D: -
V: TRBV6-5

CDR3: CASSAGQGYEQYF
DNA: TGCGCCAGCAGCGCGGGACAGGGATACGAGCAGTACTTC
J: TRBJ2-7
size: many
D: TRBD1
V: TRBV5-1

CDR3: CASSPSTGSYEQYF
DNA: TGCGCCAGCAGCCCCTCCACGGGCTCCTACGAGCAGTACTTC
J: TRBJ2-7
size: -
D: -
V: TRBV5-1

CDR3: CASRDLVAGVADTQYF
DNA: TGTGCCAGCCGGGACCTGGTAGCGGGAGTTGCAGATACGCAGTATTTT
J: TRBJ2-3
size: few
D: TRBD2
V: TRBV6-1

CDR3: CSVLSRNNEQFF
DNA: TGCAGCGTTCTATCGAGAAACAATGAGCAGTTCTTC
J: TRBJ2-1
size: few
D: -
V: TRBV29-1

CDR3: CASSLWGQGAGTEAFF
DNA: TGCGCCAGCAGCCTTTGGGGACAGGGGGCCGGCACTGAAGCTTTCTTT
J: TRBJ1-1
size: many
D: TRBD1
V: TRBV5-1

CDR3: CASSQTPRAGRYEQYF
DNA: TGCGCCAGCAGCCAAACCCCCAGGGCGGGTAGGTACGAGCAGTACTTC
J: TRBJ2-7
size: -
D: -
V: TRBV4-1

CDR3: CSVGLSLIGSSPQYF
DNA: TGCAGCGTTGGGCTCAGCTTAATCGGCTCGTCCCCACAGTATTTT
J: TRBJ2-3
size: few
D: -
V: TRBV29-1

CDR3: CASSIEGQPPANEQFF
DNA: TGTGCCAGTAGTATAGAGGGACAACCACCGGCGAATGAGCAGTTCTTC
J: TRBJ2-1
size: few
D: -
V: TRBV19

CDR3: CASSRDRETMTGELFF
DNA: TGTGCCAGCAGCCGAGACAGGGAGACGATGACCGGGGAGCTGTTTTTT
J: TRBJ2-2
size: many
D: TRBD1
V: TRBV14

CDR3: CASSPAFGGGTDTQYF
DNA: TGTGCCAGCAGCCCGGCCTTCGGGGGGGGCACAGATACGCAGTATTTT
J: TRBJ2-3
size: few
D: TRBD2
V: TRBV7-3

CDR3: CSVGVQSYNEQFF
DNA: TGCAGCGTTGGAGTACAGTCCTACAATGAGCAGTTCTTC
J: TRBJ2-1
size: few
D: -
V: TRBV29-1

CDR3: CASSLGVRGTDTQYF
DNA: TGTGCCAGCAGCTTGGGGGTACGGGGCACAGATACGCAGTATTTT
J: TRBJ2-3
size: -
D: -
V: TRBV7-9

CDR3: CASSWTSVEQFF
DNA: TGTGCCAGCAGTTGGACTAGCGTTGAGCAGTTCTTC
J: TRBJ2-1
size: few
D: TRBD2
V: TRBV28

CDR3: CSARDNLGGLAQFF
DNA: TGCAGTGCTAGAGATAATTTGGGTGGACTAGCGCAGTTCTTC
J: TRBJ2-1
size: few
D: TRBD2
V: TRBV20-1

CDR3: CASRDARNQGPDTQYF
DNA: TGTGCCAGCAGAGATGCCCGCAATCAGGGGCCAGATACGCAGTATTTT
J: TRBJ2-3
size: many
D: -
V: TRBV7-9

CDR3: CASSPKDRSFYGYTF
DNA: TGTGCCAGCAGTCCGAAGGACAGGTCCTTCTATGGCTACACCTTC
J: TRBJ1-2
size: -
D: TRBD1
V: TRBV27

CDR3: CSARDPRDSYEQYF
DNA: TGCAGTGCTAGAGATCCCAGGGACTCCTACGAGCAGTACTTC
J: TRBJ2-7
size: -
D: -
V: TRBV20-1

CDR3: CASSPGGNEQYF
DNA: TGTGCCAGCAGCCCTGGGGGGAACGAGCAGTACTTC
J: TRBJ2-7
size: many
D: -
V: TRBV7-9

CDR3: CASSLAVEFLHSPNGYTF
DNA: TGTGCCAGCAGCTTAGCTGTTGAGTTTTTACACAGTCCCAATGGCTACACCTTC
J: TRBJ1-2
size: -
D: -
V: TRBV11-1

CDR3: CASSYPDYQPRYEQYF
DNA: TGTGCCAGCAGTTACCCGGACTACCAGCCCCGTTACGAGCAGTACTTC
J: TRBJ2-7
size: -
D: -
V: TRBV6-2/TRBV6-3

CDR3: CASSQPDLSHTGELFF
DNA: TGTGCCAGCAGCCAACCGGACTTAAGTCACACCGGGGAGCTGTTTTTT
J: TRBJ2-2
size: -
D: -
V: TRBV4-2

CDR3: CASSLAGGWSGNEQFF
DNA: TGCGCCAGCAGCTTGGCCGGGGGGTGGTCGGGCAATGAGCAGTTCTTC
J: TRBJ2-1
size: once
D: TRBD2
V: TRBV5-1

CDR3: CASSSGGMSDTQYF
DNA: TGTGCCAGCAGTTCCGGGGGGATGTCAGATACGCAGTATTTT
J: TRBJ2-3
size: few
D: TRBD2
V: TRBV27

CDR3: CASSQDRSSTDTQYF
DNA: TGCGCCAGCAGTCAGGACAGGAGTAGCACAGATACGCAGTATTTT
J: TRBJ2-3
size: -
D: TRBD1
V: TRBV5-1

CDR3: CASSQDSGSGLEQYF
DNA: TGCGCCAGCAGCCAAGATAGTGGAAGCGGTCTCGAGCAGTATTTT
J: TRBJ2-3
size: few
D: -
V: TRBV4-3

CDR3: CASSTWAGTSGSRGVGEQFF
DNA: TGCGCCAGCAGCACGTGGGCCGGGACTAGCGGCTCCCGGGGGGTCGGTGAGCAGTTCTTC
J: TRBJ2-1
size: -
D: TRBD2
V: TRBV5-1

CDR3: CASSQTIAGGYNEQFF
DNA: TGCGCCAGCAGCCAAACCATAGCGGGGGGATACAATGAGCAGTTCTTC
J: TRBJ2-1
size: -
D: TRBD2
V: TRBV4-3

CDR3: CASSLGSPGANVLTF
DNA: TGTGCCAGCAGTTTAGGGTCCCCTGGGGCCAACGTCCTGACTTTC
J: TRBJ2-6
size: -
D: -
V: TRBV12-3/TRBV12-4

CDR3: CASSSTTPEDEKLFF
DNA: TGTGCCAGCAGTTCAACGACCCCGGAGGACGAAAAACTGTTTTTT
J: TRBJ1-4
size: -
D: -
V: TRBV6-5

CDR3: CASSLKGASTDTQYF
DNA: TGCGCCAGCAGCTTGAAGGGGGCTAGCACAGATACGCAGTATTTT
J: TRBJ2-3
size: -
D: TRBD1
V: TRBV5-1

CDR3: CASSLGGASGANVLTF
DNA: TGTGCCAGCAGTTTAGGGGGCGCCTCTGGGGCCAACGTCCTGACTTTC
J: TRBJ2-6
size: few
D: -
V: TRBV12-3/TRBV12-4

CDR3: CASSLSPNLAGSTDTQYF
DNA: TGTGCCAGCAGCTTAAGCCCTAACCTAGCGGGTTCCACAGATACGCAGTATTTT
J: TRBJ2-3
size: -
D: TRBD2
V: TRBV7-3

CDR3: CSAERPGGLPYYNEQFF
DNA: TGCAGTGCTGAAAGGCCTGGAGGACTACCTTACTACAATGAGCAGTTCTTC
J: TRBJ2-1
size: -
D: -
V: TRBV20-1